The entry below gives a single TCR beta chain sequence along with its context. The antigen remains undetermined. The entry originates in a study of CD8+ T cells in alopecia areata. Following extraction, RNA underwent reverse transcription to cDNA, which served as the sequencing template. The assay was immunoSEQ multiplex PCR, and TCRdb's table has in-frame clones only and misses some. The data hold 80,000 to 100,000 clones, with around 44% observed a single time. Trimming left V 4 bases short and J 10 bases short, with 16 bases between. Germline CDR1 and CDR2: PRHDT and FYEKMQ (reference sequence). The CDR3 consists of 13 residues. Treatment noted: oral pan-JAK inhibitor, 5-10 mg twice daily. CD4+ and CD8+ T cells were sorted from PBMCs stained for CD3, CD4 and CD8. Study-wide results and caveats: The study found tofacitinib significantly decreased scalp clonality and expanded CD8+ clones among the top 100. Baseline CD8+ expansion's link to response remains uncertain, as there was one nonresponder.

This TCR was sampled from a human donor with alopecia areata. This chain uses TRBV13 with TRBJ1-1; unclear D gene. This sample comprised CD8+ T cells sorted from blood, obtained at week 24, from a patient treated with tofacitinib. The CDR3: CASSSAPKVGAFF. The CDR3 DNA is TGTGCCAGCAGCTCCGCCCCGAAGGTCGGAGCTTTCTTT.